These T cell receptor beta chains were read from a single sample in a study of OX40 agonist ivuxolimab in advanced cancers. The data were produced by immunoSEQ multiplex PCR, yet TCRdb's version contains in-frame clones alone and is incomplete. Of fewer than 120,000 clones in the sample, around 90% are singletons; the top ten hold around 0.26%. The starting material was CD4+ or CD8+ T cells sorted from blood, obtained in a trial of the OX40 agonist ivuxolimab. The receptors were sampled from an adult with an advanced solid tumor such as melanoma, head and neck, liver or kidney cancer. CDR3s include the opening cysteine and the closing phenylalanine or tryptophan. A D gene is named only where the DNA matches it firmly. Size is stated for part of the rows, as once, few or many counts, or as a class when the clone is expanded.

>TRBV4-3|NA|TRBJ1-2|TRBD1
CASSPRTGEDYGYTF
TGCGCCAGCAGCCCCCGGACAGGGGAGGACTATGGCTACACCTTC
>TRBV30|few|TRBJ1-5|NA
CAWSLGTQPQHF
TGTGCCTGGAGTTTGGGGACCCAGCCCCAGCATTTT
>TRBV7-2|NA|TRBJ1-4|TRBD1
CASSVRTGDFGKLFF
TGTGCCAGCAGCGTACGGACAGGGGATTTTGGAAAACTGTTTTTT
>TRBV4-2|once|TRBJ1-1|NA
CASSQGGSMNTEAFF
TGTGCCAGCAGCCAAGGGGGGAGCATGAACACTGAAGCTTTCTTT
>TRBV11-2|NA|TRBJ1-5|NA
CASSRTAHSNQPQHF
TGTGCCAGCAGCAGGACAGCCCATAGCAATCAGCCCCAGCATTTT
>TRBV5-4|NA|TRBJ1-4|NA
CASSLDGRPTNEKLFF
TGTGCCAGCAGCTTGGATGGCAGACCAACTAATGAAAAACTGTTTTTT
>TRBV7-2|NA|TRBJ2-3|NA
CASSFRAERTDTQYF
TGTGCCAGCAGCTTCCGGGCTGAGAGAACAGATACGCAGTATTTT
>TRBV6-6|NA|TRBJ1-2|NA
CASSYSDGYGYTF
TGTGCCAGCAGTTACTCGGACGGGTATGGCTACACCTTC
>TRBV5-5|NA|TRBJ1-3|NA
CASSPQGNTGNTIYF
TGTGCCAGCAGCCCCCAGGGGAATACTGGAAACACCATATATTTT
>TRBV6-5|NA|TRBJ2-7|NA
CASKPDTYEQYF
TGTGCCAGCAAGCCCGACACCTACGAGCAGTACTTC
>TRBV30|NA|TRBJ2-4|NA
CAWSVRGVISQNIQYF
TGTGCCTGGAGTGTACGGGGAGTCATCTCCCAAAACATTCAGTACTTC
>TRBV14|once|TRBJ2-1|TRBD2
CASSQAGGEFF
TGTGCCAGCAGCCAAGCGGGAGGGGAGTTCTTC
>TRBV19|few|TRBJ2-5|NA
CASSISGPGRAWGETQYF
TGTGCCAGTAGTATATCGGGGCCGGGCAGGGCTTGGGGGGAGACCCAGTACTTC
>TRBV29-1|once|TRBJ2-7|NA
CSVGERGYEQYF
TGCAGCGTTGGAGAGAGGGGCTACGAGCAGTACTTC
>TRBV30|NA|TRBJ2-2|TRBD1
CAWSRDRGTGELFF
TGTGCCTGGAGTCGGGACAGGGGCACCGGGGAGCTGTTTTTT
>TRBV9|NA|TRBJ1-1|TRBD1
CASSVLGQGAYTEAFF
TGTGCCAGCAGCGTCCTTGGACAGGGGGCTTACACTGAAGCTTTCTTT
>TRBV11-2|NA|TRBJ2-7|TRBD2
CASTWRAGGGEQYF
TGTGCCAGCACCTGGAGGGCGGGCGGGGGCGAGCAGTACTTC
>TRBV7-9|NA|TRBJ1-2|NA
CASSLSNPALGDGYTF
TGTGCCAGCAGCTTAAGTAACCCGGCCTTGGGGGATGGCTACACCTTC
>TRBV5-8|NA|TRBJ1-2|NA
CASSFALSYRDSYGYTF
TGTGCCAGCAGCTTTGCTCTATCCTATCGAGATAGCTATGGCTACACCTTC
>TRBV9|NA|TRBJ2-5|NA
CASSVQGFQETQYF
TGTGCCAGCAGCGTACAGGGGTTCCAAGAGACCCAGTACTTC
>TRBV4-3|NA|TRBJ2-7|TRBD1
CASSQTRTSSGGEQYF
TGCGCCAGCAGCCAAACCCGCACTTCCTCAGGGGGCGAGCAGTACTTC
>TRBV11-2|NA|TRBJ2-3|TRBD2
CASSTGLDTDTQYF
TGTGCCAGCAGCACCGGACTAGACACAGATACGCAGTATTTT
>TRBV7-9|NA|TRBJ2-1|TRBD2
CASSLPSGKNEQFF
TGTGCCAGCAGCTTACCTAGCGGGAAGAATGAGCAGTTCTTC
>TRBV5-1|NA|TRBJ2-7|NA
CASSLDQPGVPEQYF
TGCGCCAGCAGCTTGGACCAGCCTGGGGTTCCCGAGCAGTACTTC
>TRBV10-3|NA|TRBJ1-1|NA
CAISTRTDLNTEAFF
TGTGCCATCAGTACGAGGACCGATTTGAACACTGAAGCTTTCTTT
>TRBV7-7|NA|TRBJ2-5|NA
CASSLGGAPGETQYF
TGTGCTAGCAGCTTGGGGGGGGCCCCCGGTGAGACCCAGTACTTC
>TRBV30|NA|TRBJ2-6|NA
CAWGGSGANVLTF
TGTGCCTGGGGGGGATCTGGGGCCAACGTCCTGACTTTC
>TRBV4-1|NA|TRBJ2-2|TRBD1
CASSPRDRGDTGELFF
TGCGCCAGCAGCCCCCGTGACAGGGGAGACACCGGGGAGCTGTTTTTT
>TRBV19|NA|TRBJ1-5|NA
CATAIPGSNQPQHF
TGTGCCACCGCCATCCCAGGTAGCAATCAGCCCCAGCATTTT
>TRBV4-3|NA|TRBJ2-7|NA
CASSQGPEREYPYEQYF
TGCGCCAGCAGCCAGGGTCCCGAACGAGAATACCCCTACGAGCAGTACTTC
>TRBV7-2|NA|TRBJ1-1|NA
CASSLGVGEAFF
TGTGCCAGCAGCTTAGGCGTGGGTGAAGCTTTCTTT
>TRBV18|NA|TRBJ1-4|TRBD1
CASSARDRENEKLFF
TGTGCCAGCTCAGCACGGGACAGGGAGAATGAAAAACTGTTTTTT
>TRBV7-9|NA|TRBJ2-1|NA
CASSLALNPNGEQFF
TGTGCCAGCAGCTTAGCGCTCAACCCCAACGGTGAGCAGTTCTTC
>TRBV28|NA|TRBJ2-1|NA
CASIPAASGERGAYNEQFF
TGTGCCAGCATCCCGGCGGCTAGCGGAGAGAGGGGGGCCTACAATGAGCAGTTCTTC
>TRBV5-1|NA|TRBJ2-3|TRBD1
CASSLGDRSSTDTQYF
TGCGCCAGCAGCTTGGGGGACAGGTCTAGCACAGATACGCAGTATTTT